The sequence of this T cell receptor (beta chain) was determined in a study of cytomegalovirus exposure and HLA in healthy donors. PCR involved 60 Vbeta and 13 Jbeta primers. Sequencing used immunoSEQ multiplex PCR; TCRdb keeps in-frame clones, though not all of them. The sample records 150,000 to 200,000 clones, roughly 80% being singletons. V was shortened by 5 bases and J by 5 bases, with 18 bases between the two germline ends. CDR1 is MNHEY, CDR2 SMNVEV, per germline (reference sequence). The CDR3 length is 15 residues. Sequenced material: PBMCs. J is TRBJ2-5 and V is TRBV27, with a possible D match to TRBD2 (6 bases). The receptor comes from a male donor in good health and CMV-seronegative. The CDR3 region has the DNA TGTGCCAGCAGTCCCCGGTGGAGCAGCGGGGAGACCCAGTACTTC. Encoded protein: CASSPRWSSGETQYF.